Listed here are 21 T cell receptor delta chains from one sample, sequenced in a study of delta chains in infants with herpesvirus infections. TCR cDNA was made from PBMC RNA with gamma- and delta-chain-specific primers. TCRdb reapplied CATT to the RT-PCR reads. Among about 920 delta-chain clones listed, under 30% were seen once. The specimen was peripheral blood, collected at time point 2 of longitudinal follow-up. The receptors stem from a human donor who was a Ugandan infant, either HIV-exposed or HIV-unexposed (not recorded which).

Worth noting for this clone: A much bigger clone sits one base away, suggesting this may be a read error. The V call is TRDV2, the J call TRDJ2, with 10 bases identical to TRDD3. This CDR3 is built from 15 residues. Trimming removed 2 bases from V and 3 bases from J; junction bases left unmatched: 2. Germline V lookup: CDR1 GEAIGNYY, CDR2 EKD. The CDR3 spells CACDMLGDMTAQLFF. Written as DNA, the CDR3 is TGTGCCTGTGACATGCTGGGGGATATGACAGCACAACTCTTCTTT.

This clone is categorized as medium-sized. This chain links TRDV1 with TRDJ2, with 9 bases fitting TRDD2. With 5 bases clipped from V and 2 bases from J, the junction kept 12 bases outside the gene matches. The germline V gene has CDR1 TSWWSYY and CDR2 QGS. The CDR3 spans 18 residues. CDR3: CALGLPFLQSSLTAQLFF. In nucleotides, the CDR3 is TGTGCTCTTGGGCTTCCCTTCCTACAGTCTTCCTTGACAGCACAACTCTTCTTT.

To note about this clone: This is likely an artifact of a read error, given a far larger clone one base away. The rearrangement joins TRAV14/DV4 to TRDJ1; perhaps TRDD3 as D (5 bases). Germline CDR1 reads TSDPSYG; CDR2 reads QGSYDQQN (reference sequence). The CDR3 totals 15 residues. DNA of the CDR3: TGTGCTCTGAGTGGGATCTACGCGGAGGTGAGTAAACTCATCTTT. It translates to CALSGIYAEVSKLIF.

This clone was recorded a few times. Given a far larger clone just one base away, this is likely a sequencing read error. The CDR3 DNA follows: TGTGCCTGTGACAGTACTGGGGGATACCAAACCTGGGACACCCGAAAGATGTTTTTC. Its protein product is CACDSTGGYQTWDTRKMFF. V gene TRDV2 combines with J gene TRDJ3; 12 bases agree with TRDD3. Looked up from germline, CDR1 is GEAIGNYY and CDR2 is EKD. The CDR3 runs to 19 residues.

The chain links TRDV1 to TRDJ1, with TRDD2 as a possible D gene (5 bases). CDR3 length equals 16 residues. Germline values: CDR1 TSWWSYY, CDR2 QGS. The V end was cut by 3 bases, the J end by 0 bases, with 14 bases between. The CDR3 is CALGDPLLGYTDKLIF. The CDR3 DNA reads TGTGCTCTTGGGGATCCCCTTCTCGGGTACACCGATAAACTCATCTTT.

About this clone itself: Being one base from a much bigger clone, this may be a read error. The CDR3 sequence: CACDTMGDIDLTAQLFF. DNA of the CDR3: TGTGCCTGTGACACCATGGGGGATATAGACTTGACAGCACAACTCTTCTTT. This chain joins TRDV2 and TRDJ2; TRDD3 agrees at 9 bases. V shed 0 bases, J shed 2 bases, and the junction held 6 bases outside the gene matches. Germline V lookup: CDR1 GEAIGNYY, CDR2 EKD. The CDR3 runs 17 residues.

The chain links TRDV1 to TRDJ1, with D possibly matching TRDD3 (8 bases). Germline V gene sequence: CDR1 TSWWSYY, CDR2 QGS. The length of the CDR3 is 20 residues. Trimming pared 4 bases from V and 4 bases from J, leaving 31 bases between. The CDR3 DNA sequence: TGTGCTCTTGGGGTCACGGCCTTCCTCCCACGTACTGGGGGGTTCGATAAACTCATCTTT. This encodes CALGVTAFLPRTGGFDKLIF.

The chain is built from TRDV1 and TRDJ1, with D perhaps matching TRDD1 (5 bases). V lost 5 bases to trimming and J lost 1 base, with 17 bases between them. Germline V gene sequence: CDR1 TSWWSYY, CDR2 QGS. The CDR3 consists of 16 residues. The CDR3 DNA follows: TGTGCTCTTGGGAAAATACCGGAGTCGTGCACCGATAAACTCATCTTT. Protein product: CALGKIPESCTDKLIF.

This clone was detected once. A much larger clone differs by one base, so this may be a read error. J is TRDJ3 and V is TRDV1; possibly TRDD3 for D (5 bases). V was cut by 2 bases and J by 0 bases, with 23 bases left in between. CDR3 length: 22 residues. Germline CDR1 and CDR2: TSWWSYY and QGS. The CDR3 is CALGEGILSHIKRSWDTRQMFF. DNA of the CDR3: TGTGCTCTTGGGGAAGGGATTCTTTCCCACATAAAACGCTCCTGGGACACCCGACAGATGTTTTTC.

By share, this clone ranks as medium-sized. The chain is built from TRDV1 and TRDJ1; 9 bases match TRDD3. The CDR3 loop spans 21 amino acids. The junction had 17 bases not matched to a gene; V was cut back by 0 bases and J by 0 bases. Germline CDR1 is TSWWSYY and CDR2 is QGS. In DNA form, the CDR3 reads TGTGCTCTTGGGGAACTATGTCCCCCGATACTGGGGGACGTATACACCGATAAACTCATCTTT. Translating gives CALGELCPPILGDVYTDKLIF.

On this clone: A much more abundant neighbour one base away suggests this may be a read error. The gene calls are TRDV1 and TRDJ1, with 9 bases fitting TRDD3. The CDR3 length is 22 residues. V lost 0 bases to trimming and J lost 0 bases; unmatched junction nucleotides: 20. The germline V gene encodes CDR1 TSWWSYY and CDR2 QGS. DNA for the CDR3: TGTGCTCTTGGGGAACTAATGGAGACCTTCCCCCGTACTGGGGGACACACCGATAAACTCATCTTT. Translated: CALGELMETFPRTGGHTDKLIF.

This clone is termed large. The CDR3 is CALGERTYEDPGKLIF. DNA of the CDR3: TGTGCTCTTGGGGAACGGACCTACGAGGATCCGGGTAAACTCATCTTT. The chain joins TRDV1 to TRDJ1; D may be TRDD2 (5 bases). CDR3 size: 16 residues. Trimming shortened V by 1 base and J by 7 bases, and 19 bases separated the two germline ends. Germline V gene sequence: CDR1 TSWWSYY, CDR2 QGS.

This clone was counted between two and nine times. A much larger clone sits a single nucleotide away, making a read error possible. This rearrangement joins TRDV2 to TRDJ3; 9 bases are a match to TRDD3. V was clipped by 0 bases and J by 0 bases; unmatched bases: 5. The CDR3 sequence is 19 residues long. Germline CDR1 is GEAIGNYY and CDR2 is EKD. The CDR3 DNA follows: TGTGCCTGTGACACCGGTGGGGGATATAGCTCCTGGGACACCCGACAGATGTTTTTC. It translates to CACDTGGGYSSWDTRQMFF.

By share, this clone counts as medium-sized (0.01 to 0.1%). The chain has TRDV1 and TRDJ1; 7 positions agree with TRDD2. V shed 4 bases and J 0 bases; nucleotides not matched to a gene: 17. The CDR3 runs 19 residues. Germline V gene lookup returns CDR1 TSWWSYY and CDR2 QGS. The CDR3 protein is CALGVLFLRGILYTDKLIF. CDR3 nucleotide sequence: TGTGCTCTTGGGGTTTTATTCCTACGAGGGATTCTGTACACCGATAAACTCATCTTT.

This clone was counted a few times. This chain links TRDV1 with TRDJ2, with TRDD2 matching 9 bases. CDR3 length equals 18 residues. The ends lost 2 bases at V and 4 bases at J; junction bases unmatched: 11. Per germline, CDR1 TSWWSYY and CDR2 QGS. The CDR3 DNA is TGTGCTCTTGGGGAATTGGCCTTCCTACAACCTGCGACAGCACAACTCTTCTTT. Amino acid sequence: CALGELAFLQPATAQLFF.

The chain employs TRDV2 and TRDJ3; 13 nucleotides line up with TRDD3. V gave up 0 bases and J gave up 0 bases; unmatched junction bases: 7. The CDR3 covers 21 residues. The germline gives CDR1 GEAIGNYY, CDR2 EKD. The CDR3 loop is CACDTVLGDTSGSWDTRQMFF. CDR3 nucleotides: TGTGCCTGTGACACCGTACTGGGGGATACGAGCGGCTCCTGGGACACCCGACAGATGTTTTTC.

This clone was counted only a few times. The CDR3 protein is CALGDLPTQGELGYTDKLIF. DNA of the CDR3: TGTGCTCTTGGGGATCTTCCTACGCAGGGGGAACTGGGCTACACCGATAAACTCATCTTT. The gene calls are TRDV1 and TRDJ1; the match to TRDD2 covers 8 bases. Per the germline V gene, CDR1 is TSWWSYY and CDR2 is QGS. The ends lost 3 bases at V and 0 bases at J; junction bases unmatched: 18. This CDR3 has 20 amino acids.

The table lists this clone with a few counts. This sequence joins TRDV2 and TRDJ3; D is possibly TRDD3 (6 bases). Germline CDR1 GEAIGNYY, CDR2 EKD. V was trimmed by 4 bases and J by 0 bases, leaving 18 bases between them. The CDR3 consists of 19 residues. CDR3 coding DNA: TGTGCCTGTGAAAAGATGGGGGCTACCCGCTCCTGGGACACCCGACAGATGTTTTTC. This codes for CACEKMGATRSWDTRQMFF.

By proportion, this clone is large. Within the sample, other DNA sequences also encode this same CDR3. The V call is TRDV2, the J call TRDJ1, with 12 bases identical to TRDD3. Germline V CDR1 and CDR2: GEAIGNYY, EKD. The V and J ends lost 3 bases and 1 base, in that order; junction bases with no gene match: 2. There are 15 residues in the CDR3. The CDR3 here is CACDVLGDTTDKLIF. Written as DNA, the CDR3 is TGTGCCTGTGACGTACTGGGGGATACCACCGATAAACTCATCTTT.

Within the sample, this clone is large. This CDR3 is also generated by other DNA sequences in the sample. In nucleotides, the CDR3 is TGTGCTCTTGGGGCTTCCGATACTGGGGGCCCGTACACCGATAAACTCATCTTT. Residues: CALGASDTGGPYTDKLIF. This chain links TRDV1 with TRDJ1, with TRDD3 matching over 8 bases. CDR3 size: 18 residues. The V gene's germline CDR1 is TSWWSYY and CDR2 QGS. V dropped 4 bases and J dropped 0; count of bases not matched to a gene: 13.

Worth noting for this clone: A far bigger clonotype differs at one base, so this is likely a read error. The gene calls are TRDV2 and TRDJ3, with TRDD3 matching 11 bases. Germline CDR1 is GEAIGNYY and CDR2 is EKD. The CDR3 is 18 residues long. V lost 1 base, J lost 0 bases, and 1 base stayed unmatched. As DNA, the CDR3 is TGTGCCTGTGACACTGGGGGATACGGCTCCTGGGACACCCGACAGATGTTTTTC. It yields the protein CACDTGGYGSWDTRQMFF.